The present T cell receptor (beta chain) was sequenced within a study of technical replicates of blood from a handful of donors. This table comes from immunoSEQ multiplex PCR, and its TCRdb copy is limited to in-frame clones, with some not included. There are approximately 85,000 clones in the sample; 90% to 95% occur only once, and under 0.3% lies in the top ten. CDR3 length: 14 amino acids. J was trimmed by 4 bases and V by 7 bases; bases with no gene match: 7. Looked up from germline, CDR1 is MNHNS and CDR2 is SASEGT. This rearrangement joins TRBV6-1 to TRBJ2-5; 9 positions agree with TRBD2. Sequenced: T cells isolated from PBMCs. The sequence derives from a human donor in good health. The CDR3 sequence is CASMRGGYRETQYF. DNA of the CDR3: TGTGCCAGCATGCGGGGGGGCTACAGAGAGACCCAGTACTTC.